Below, 25 T cell receptor beta chains from the same sample are listed, as sequenced in a study of type 1 and type 2 diabetes patients. Amplification started from genomic DNA. A primer set of 30 forward and 13 reverse primers amplified the CDR3. From the multiplex PCR reads, TCRdb called clonotypes with MiXCR, one entry per CDR3 protein. The repertoire holds 250,000 to 300,000 distinct CDR3 sequences, with around 47% as singletons. The specimen sequenced was peripheral blood mononuclear cells (PBMCs). These receptors all stem from a man between 18 and 35 years old with type 2 diabetes.

The rearrangement uses TRBV19 and TRBJ1-5; D call uncertain. Germline CDR1 reads LNHDA; CDR2 reads SQIVND (reference sequence). V was clipped by 2 bases and J by 4 bases, with 3 bases between them. This CDR3 region has 12 residues. The CDR3: CASSIMNQPQHF. For the CDR3, the DNA is TGTGCCAGTAGTATAATGAATCAGCCCCAGCATTTT.

This clonotype was seen a handful of times. The J gene is TRBJ2-7, the V gene TRBV7-8; TRBD1 matches at 8 bases. The length of the CDR3 is 16 residues. Germline loops: CDR1 SGHVS, CDR2 FQNEAQ. The junction had 12 bases not matched to a gene; V was cut back by 5 bases and J by 3 bases. The CDR3 DNA reads as TGTGCCAGCAGCATCTCACTCGGGACAGGATACTACGAGCAGTACTTC. Protein: CASSISLGTGYYEQYF.

The chain joins TRBV4-2 to TRBJ2-7, with 9 bases fitting TRBD1. The length of the CDR3 is 16 residues. CDR1 and CDR2 (germline): LGHNA, YNFKEQ. J lost 5 bases, V lost 3 bases, and 11 bases had no gene match. DNA for the CDR3: TGTGCCAGCAGCCAGTCCCTGGGACAGGGTTCCGACGAGCAGTACTTC. It is translated as CASSQSLGQGSDEQYF.

The chain carries TRBV6-1 and TRBJ2-5; tentative D call: TRBD1 (5 bases). The CDR3 has 13 residues. Germline assignment: CDR1 MNHNS and CDR2 SASEGT. Trimming removed 7 bases from V and 5 bases from J, with 14 bases in between. The CDR3 sequence is CASMNRNGETQYF. The CDR3 bases are TGTGCCAGCATGAACAGGAATGGGGAGACCCAGTACTTC.

The chain links TRBV4-1 to TRBJ1-1, with D unresolved. V lost 1 base, J lost 5 bases, and 11 bases lay in between. The CDR3 totals 14 residues. Germline V CDR1 and CDR2: MGHRA, YSYEKL. The CDR3 sequence is CASSQVSGLTEAFF. The CDR3 nucleotides are TGCGCCAGCAGCCAAGTATCTGGACTGACTGAAGCTTTCTTT.

This clonotype appeared a few times. The J gene is TRBJ1-2, the V gene TRBV10-3, with D hard to call. The length of the CDR3 is 13 residues. V shed 0 bases and J shed 6 bases, with 8 bases lying between them. CDR1 is ENHRY and CDR2 is SYGVKD in the germline V gene. The CDR3: CAISESPADGYTF. The CDR3 nucleotides read TGTGCCATCAGTGAGTCGCCAGCCGATGGCTACACCTTC.

Only one count was recorded for this clonotype. This chain uses TRBV5-1 with TRBJ2-7, with 7 bases aligning to TRBD1. The CDR3 has 14 residues. J gave up 6 bases and V 2 bases, and 8 bases lay outside the gene matches. The V gene's germline CDR1 is SGHRS and CDR2 YFSETQ. CDR3 protein: CASSFGDRGPEQYF. In nucleotides, the CDR3 is TGCGCCAGCAGCTTTGGGGATAGGGGGCCCGAGCAGTACTTC.

The chain links TRBV9 to TRBJ2-1, with no clear D. Trimming stripped 4 bases from V and 8 bases from J, with 19 bases between. The germline gives CDR1 SGDLS, CDR2 YYNGEE. This CDR3 has 15 residues. CDR3 protein: CASSPGALLAHEQFF. The CDR3 DNA reads TGTGCCAGCAGCCCAGGAGCCCTGTTAGCACATGAGCAGTTCTTC.

The CDR3 nucleotides are TGTGCCAGTAGTATCGAACAGGGTGCAGATACGCAGTATTTT. This codes for CASSIEQGADTQYF. The chain couples TRBV19 to TRBJ2-3, with D possibly being TRBD1 (6 bases). The germline gives CDR1 LNHDA, CDR2 SQIVND (reference sequence). Trimming shortened V by 3 bases and J by 4 bases, and 11 bases separated the two germline ends. The CDR3 covers 14 residues.

The DNA of the CDR3 is TGTGCCAGCAGCGTAGCTGAGACTAGCGGAACCACAGATACGCAGTATTTT. This encodes CASSVAETSGTTDTQYF. The rearrangement joins TRBV7-3 to TRBJ2-3; 9 bases are shared with TRBD2. Germline lookup yields CDR1 SGHTA and CDR2 FQGTGA. J was trimmed by 2 bases and V by 5 bases; bases with no gene match: 11. The CDR3 sequence is 17 residues long.

The sample holds a few counts of this clonotype. The rearrangement uses TRBV20-1 and TRBJ2-1; 8 positions match TRBD2. Germline V lookup: CDR1 DFQATT, CDR2 SNEGSKA (reference sequence). The CDR3 extends over 15 amino acids. V was pared by 2 bases and J by 8 bases, with 11 bases of the junction left unmatched. This CDR3 reads CSARLGLVVGDEQFF. DNA for the CDR3: TGCAGTGCTAGATTGGGACTAGTGGTGGGGGATGAGCAGTTCTTC.

The chain recombines TRBV10-3 with TRBJ2-3; TRBD2 agrees at 14 bases. CDR3 length: 24 amino acids. The V segment lost 0 bases and the J segment 0 bases; nucleotides outside the gene matches: 20. The germline CDR1 and CDR2 sequences are ENHRY and SYGVKD. The CDR3 coding sequence is TGTGCCATCAGTGAGTCGTGGCTTCCGCTCCCGGGACTAGCGGGGGCGCCTAGCACAGATACGCAGTATTTT. Translated: CAISESWLPLPGLAGAPSTDTQYF.

The genes are TRBV6-6 and TRBJ2-1; D is uncertain. The CDR3 runs to 18 residues. V lost 0 bases, J lost 2 bases, and 17 bases lay in between. The germline V gene has CDR1 MNHNY and CDR2 SVGAGI (reference sequence). The CDR3 is CASSYSTAHGVPYNEQFF. DNA for the CDR3: TGTGCCAGCAGTTACTCGACGGCTCATGGCGTCCCCTACAATGAGCAGTTCTTC.

V gene TRBV6-4 combines with J gene TRBJ2-4, with D tentatively TRBD1 (5 bases). This CDR3 is 13 amino acids long. Germline V gives CDR1 MRHNA, CDR2 SNTAGT. V was clipped by 8 bases and J by 1 base, with 9 bases between them. CDR3 nucleotides: TGTGCCAGCGGTCAGGGTGCCAAAAACATTCAGTACTTC. Protein: CASGQGAKNIQYF.

This clonotype has only a few counts. This chain uses TRBV4-2 with TRBJ1-1, with 7 nucleotides matching TRBD1. Germline V lookup: CDR1 LGHNA, CDR2 YNFKEQ. The CDR3 runs to 14 residues. With V trimmed by 8 bases and J by 1 base, 7 bases remained unmatched. The CDR3 DNA reads TGTGCCAGCTCAACAGGGGCCTGGAACACTGAAGCTTTCTTT. Protein product: CASSTGAWNTEAFF.

Only a few counts were recorded for this clonotype. The chain is built from TRBV20-1 and TRBJ2-3; no definite D call. The germline gives CDR1 DFQATT, CDR2 SNEGSKA (reference sequence). V lost 8 bases to trimming and J lost 6 bases, with 12 bases between them. CDR3 length equals 11 residues. CDR3 in DNA: TGCAGTCCCAAAGGCCCGGATACGCAGTATTTT. This sequence encodes CSPKGPDTQYF.

A few counts support this clonotype. The rearrangement uses TRBV7-2 and TRBJ2-6; 8 positions agree with TRBD2. Germline V gene lookup returns CDR1 SGHTA and CDR2 FQGNSA. This CDR3 comprises 20 residues. V lost 3 bases and J lost 0; bases outside the gene matches: 13. The CDR3 coding sequence is TGTGCCAGCAGCTTCGGGAGGGTGAGGGCCCCACGCTCTGGGGCCAACGTCCTGACTTTC. Protein: CASSFGRVRAPRSGANVLTF. Using reference TRBV7-2 and TRBJ2-6 for the parts outside the CDR3, the full variable domain is GAGVSQSPSNKVTEKGKDVELRCDPISGHTALYWYRQSLGQGLEFLIYFQGNSAPDKSGLPSDRFSAERTGGSVSTLTIQRTQQEDSAVYLCASSFGRVRAPRSGANVLTFGAGSRLTVL.

The rearrangement joins TRBV2 to TRBJ1-6; 7 nucleotides match TRBD1. Losses at the gene ends were 8 bases for V and 7 bases for J; bases not matched to a gene: 8. This CDR3 is 14 amino acids long. Germline loops: CDR1 SNHLY, CDR2 FYNNEI. The CDR3 coding sequence is TGTGCCAGCTCTGCCGGGACAGTGAATTCACCCCTCCACTTT. It is translated as CASSAGTVNSPLHF.

This clonotype was seen just once. V and J are TRBV6-6 and TRBJ2-7; weak D call: TRBD2 (6 bases). The germline gives CDR1 MNHNY, CDR2 SVGAGI (reference sequence). The V end lost 7 bases, the J end lost 1 base, and 17 bases lay between the germline ends. The CDR3 loop spans 15 amino acids. CDR3 region: CASKRRGVMSYEQYF. CDR3 coding DNA: TGTGCCAGCAAGAGGCGGGGAGTTATGTCCTACGAGCAGTACTTC.

This sequence joins TRBV19 and TRBJ1-4, with D possibly being TRBD1 (5 bases). This CDR3 has 15 residues. Between the trimmed V and J ends, which lost 5 bases and 3 bases, there was a span of 13 bases. CDR1 LNHDA and CDR2 SQIVND come from the germline V gene (reference sequence). The CDR3 here is CASSPQTDPNEKLFF. The DNA for the CDR3 is TGTGCCAGTAGTCCCCAGACAGATCCTAATGAAAAACTGTTTTTT.

The chain combines TRBV24-1 with TRBJ2-7; 8 bases match TRBD1. The CDR3 consists of 15 residues. Trimming took 4 bases from V and 0 from J; bases not matched to a gene: 4. Germline assignment: CDR1 KGHDR and CDR2 SFDVKD. The CDR3 DNA follows: TGTGCCACCAGTGACCACGGGACAGGCTCCTACGAGCAGTACTTC. The encoded protein is CATSDHGTGSYEQYF.

The gene calls are TRBV10-1 and TRBJ2-3; a possible D gene is TRBD2 (6 bases). Germline CDR1 WNHNN, CDR2 SYGVQD (reference sequence). The CDR3 is made up of 13 amino acids. V shed 0 bases and J shed 5 bases, with 6 bases lying between them. Here the CDR3 reads CASSESGGDTQYF. CDR3 in DNA: TGCGCCAGCAGTGAGTCGGGAGGAGATACGCAGTATTTT.

This sequence joins TRBV10-2 and TRBJ1-4; D unclear. Germline V gene lookup returns CDR1 WSHSY and CDR2 SAAADI. V dropped 3 bases and J dropped 0 bases, with 5 bases sitting between them. The CDR3 sequence is 14 residues long. The CDR3 is CASSDYSTNEKLFF. As DNA, the CDR3 is TGCGCCAGCAGTGACTACTCAACTAATGAAAAACTGTTTTTT.

This clonotype occurred once. This may stem from a read error, because a much larger clone lies one nucleotide away. In this CDR3 the conserved last residue, phenylalanine or tryptophan, is missing, so a read error is likely. The V gene is TRBV19, the J gene TRBJ1-5; D may be TRBD1 (6 bases). CDR1 LNHDA and CDR2 SQIVND come from the germline V gene (reference sequence). Trimming cost V 4 bases and J 3 bases, with 7 bases left between them. The CDR3 contains 13 residues. CDR3 in amino acids: CASSRQVNQPQHL. The CDR3 DNA is TGTGCCAGTAGTAGACAGGTCAATCAGCCCCAGCATTTA.

This chain links TRBV25-1 with TRBJ1-2; TRBD1 is a possible D gene (6 bases). The CDR3 sequence is 16 residues long. Germline V lookup: CDR1 MGHDK, CDR2 SYGVNS. The ends were cut back, 3 bases at V and 0 bases at J, with 14 bases in the middle. The CDR3: CASSDPRGGANYGYTF. The CDR3 DNA is TGTGCCAGCAGTGATCCGCGAGGGGGAGCTAACTATGGCTACACCTTC.